The 17 T cell receptor beta chains below were found in one sample sequenced in a study of a mutant IDH1 vaccine in newly diagnosed glioma. Generated by immunoSEQ multiplex PCR, the TCRdb table keeps only in-frame clones and is missing some. The sample yields just over 80,000 clones, almost 85% seen once. Their antigens are not known. As to time point: week 23, last vaccination. All doses held 300 ug of mutant IDH1 20-mer peptide, with topical imiquimod. Sequenced material: PBMCs, taken from a glioma patient whose treatment included an IDH1 peptide vaccine. The origin of the receptors is a man under 40 with glioma. Some clones in this sample may be carry-over from other donors' samples.

The rearrangement links TRBV5-4 to TRBJ1-3, with 7 bases fitting TRBD1. The V and J ends lost 7 bases and 3 bases, in that order; junction bases with no gene match: 10. The CDR3 is made up of 15 amino acids. From germline, CDR1 is SGHNT and CDR2 YYREEE (reference sequence). The CDR3 DNA is TGTGCCAGCTCGATACAGGGGAGGGTTGGAAACACCATATATTTT. It specifies CASSIQGRVGNTIYF. The full variable domain, with the rest looked up from reference TRBV5-4 and TRBJ1-3, is ETGVTQSPTHLIKTRGQQVTLRCSSQSGHNTVSWYQQALGQGPQFIFQYYREEENGRGNFPPRFSGLQFPNYSSELNVNALELDDSALYLCASSIQGRVGNTIYFGEGSWLTVV.

This clone has just a few counts. The J gene is TRBJ1-1, the V gene TRBV2; D unclear. With 2 bases removed from V and 2 bases from J, the gap between germline ends came to 6 bases. Germline CDR1 is SNHLY and CDR2 is FYNNEI. The CDR3 is made up of 13 amino acids. The CDR3 loop reads CASSEWVNTEAFF. For the CDR3, the DNA is TGTGCCAGCAGTGAATGGGTCAACACTGAAGCTTTCTTT.

The chain combines TRBV7-8 with TRBJ2-5, with D hard to call. This CDR3 is 12 amino acids long. Trimming pared 4 bases from V and 5 bases from J, leaving 8 bases between. Germline values: CDR1 SGHVS, CDR2 FQNEAQ. The CDR3 sequence is CASSSIRETQYF. The CDR3 DNA reads TGTGCCAGCAGCTCTATTAGGGAGACCCAGTACTTC.

The genes are TRBV11-2 and TRBJ2-5, with D maybe TRBD1 (5 bases). The CDR3 runs 14 residues. CDR1 and CDR2 (germline): SGHAT, FQNNGV. Trimming stripped 2 bases from V and 4 bases from J, with 11 bases between. CDR3 region: CASSLQTATETQYF. The CDR3 bases are TGTGCCAGCAGCTTACAGACAGCGACAGAGACCCAGTACTTC.

The rearrangement uses TRBV27 and TRBJ1-5; D gene unclear. The CDR3 extends over 12 amino acids. Germline V gives CDR1 MNHEY, CDR2 SMNVEV (reference sequence). V shed 5 bases and J shed 9 bases, with 11 bases lying between them. CDR3 in DNA: TGTGCCAGCAGTCCTTCCGGCGGGCCCCAGCATTTT. The encoded protein is CASSPSGGPQHF.

The chain couples TRBV18 to TRBJ2-1; perhaps TRBD2 as D (6 bases). The V end was cut by 6 bases, the J end by 0 bases, with 15 bases between. Germline V gene data show CDR1 as KGHSH and CDR2 as LQKENI. CDR3 length: 16 amino acids. The CDR3 sequence is CASSQLRGASYNEQFF. The CDR3, as DNA: TGTGCCAGCTCGCAACTGCGCGGGGCCTCCTACAATGAGCAGTTCTTC.

This rearrangement joins TRBV11-3 to TRBJ2-1; D not resolved. With 0 bases removed from V and 8 bases from J, the gap between germline ends came to 11 bases. The germline V gene has CDR1 SGHNT and CDR2 YENEEA. The CDR3 runs to 14 residues. The chain's CDR3 is CASSLETGHHEQFF. For the CDR3, the DNA is TGTGCCAGCAGCTTAGAAACGGGCCACCATGAGCAGTTCTTC.

V usage is TRBV29-1 and J usage is TRBJ2-5, with D tentatively TRBD1 (6 bases). The CDR3 runs to 15 residues. Trimming left V 1 base short and J 9 bases short, with 21 bases between. Per germline, CDR1 SQVTM and CDR2 ANQGSEA. The CDR3 here is CSVEGVGSPGVAQYF. In DNA form, the CDR3 reads TGCAGCGTTGAAGGGGTGGGTTCCCCAGGGGTGGCCCAGTACTTC. The full variable domain, completed using reference TRBV29-1 and TRBJ2-5, is SAVISQKPSRDICQRGTSLTIQCQVDSQVTMMFWYRQQPGQSLTLIATANQGSEATYESGFVIDKFPISRPNLTFSTLTVSNMSPEDSSIYLCSVEGVGSPGVAQYFGPGTRLLVL.

This clone turned up a few times. The CDR3: CASSQGRAHTYEQYF. Here the CDR3 DNA reads TGTGCCAGCAGTCAGGGGCGGGCCCATACCTACGAGCAGTACTTC. The J gene is TRBJ2-7, the V gene TRBV28; D may be TRBD1 (6 bases). Germline V lookup: CDR1 MDHEN, CDR2 SYDVKM. V was cut by 5 bases and J by 2 bases, with 16 bases left in between. This CDR3 has 15 amino acids.

This rearrangement joins TRBV6-1 to TRBJ2-7, with D tentatively TRBD1 or TRBD2 (5 bases each). The CDR3 runs 17 residues. CDR1 and CDR2 (germline): MNHNS, SASEGT. V shed 0 bases and J shed 1 base, with 16 bases lying between them. CDR3 coding DNA: TGTGCCAGCAGTGAAGCGGTGGGGGACGGTAGATCCTACGAGCAGTACTTC. This translates into CASSEAVGDGRSYEQYF.

The chain has TRBV9 and TRBJ2-1, with D hard to call. This CDR3 comprises 16 residues. The germline V gene has CDR1 SGDLS and CDR2 YYNGEE. Trimming pared 0 bases from V and 2 bases from J, leaving 12 bases between. CDR3 sequence: CASSVATDGTYNEQFF. In nucleotides, the CDR3 is TGTGCCAGCAGCGTAGCTACGGACGGAACCTACAATGAGCAGTTCTTC.

The chain is built from TRBV9 and TRBJ2-3; 9 nucleotides line up with TRBD1. Germline CDR1 reads SGDLS; CDR2 reads YYNGEE. This CDR3 spans 18 amino acids. J gave up 3 bases and V 2 bases, and 13 bases lay outside the gene matches. Here the CDR3 DNA reads TGTGCCAGCAGCGTTCCGGGACAGGGTGGAGGAAGGACAGATACGCAGTATTTT. Amino acids: CASSVPGQGGGRTDTQYF.

J is TRBJ1-2 and V is TRBV27, with D possibly being TRBD1 (6 bases). From germline, CDR1 is MNHEY and CDR2 SMNVEV (reference sequence). The V end was cut by 6 bases, the J end by 2 bases, with 10 bases between. The CDR3 extends over 13 amino acids. The chain's CDR3 is CASRPDRNYGYTF. CDR3 coding DNA: TGTGCCAGCAGGCCCGACAGGAACTATGGCTACACCTTC.

V gene TRBV28 combines with J gene TRBJ2-7, with 7 bases matching TRBD1. The trim removed 6 bases at V and 5 bases at J, leaving 13 bases unmatched. The CDR3 is 15 residues long. CDR1 is MDHEN, CDR2 SYDVKM, per germline. CDR3 DNA sequence: TGTGCCAGCAGCATACCTGAACAGGGGCGCCACGAGCAGTACTTC. Protein: CASSIPEQGRHEQYF.

The V call is TRBV28, the J call TRBJ2-2; no reliable D call. The CDR3 contains 12 residues. The germline gives CDR1 MDHEN, CDR2 SYDVKM. V was cut by 2 bases and J by 9 bases, with 7 bases left in between. CDR3 region: CASSLTPRELFF. The CDR3 region has the DNA TGTGCCAGCAGTTTAACTCCACGGGAGCTGTTTTTT.

V gene TRBV6-5 combines with J gene TRBJ2-1; no clear D. V lost 6 bases, J lost 0 bases, and 9 bases lay in between. Germline loops: CDR1 MNHEY, CDR2 SVGAGI. CDR3 size: 14 residues. For the CDR3, the DNA is TGTGCCAGCAGGGAATTGAGCTCCTACAATGAGCAGTTCTTC. Its protein product is CASRELSSYNEQFF.

The genes are TRBV9 and TRBJ1-3; D unresolved. CDR1 and CDR2 from the germline V gene are SGDLS and YYNGEE. Trimming removed 2 bases at V and 2 bases at J, with 5 bases between. The CDR3 spans 13 residues. CDR3 sequence: CASSVTAGNTIYF. CDR3 bases: TGTGCCAGCAGCGTGACGGCTGGAAACACCATATATTTT.